This entry lists 17 T cell receptor beta chains sequenced from one sample in a study of T cells in Graves' hyperthyroidism and ophthalmopathy. Amplification of TCR beta CDR3 regions used RNA as the template. With the HTBI primer set, the TCR CDR3 went through a first round of RT-PCR. MiXCR, applied by TCRdb to the multiplex PCR reads, yields one record per CDR3 protein. The sample gives roughly 500,000 distinct CDR3 sequences, roughly 45% of which show up once; about 40% is in the top ten. Sequenced input: peripheral blood or thyroid tissue (not recorded which). The receptors come from an adult woman with Graves' disease, either hyperthyroidism or ophthalmopathy (not recorded which).

This clonotype showed up just a few times. The gene calls are TRBV28 and TRBJ1-2, with no clear D. Germline V gives CDR1 MDHEN, CDR2 SYDVKM. The CDR3 is made up of 16 amino acids. Trimming cost V 10 bases and J 8 bases, with 29 bases left between them. Here the CDR3 DNA reads TGTGCCACTTCCCCCTCCGGGCAAACGGGTTTAGGGGGCTACACCTTC. The encoded protein is CATSPSGQTGLGGYTF.

Many counts were recorded for this clonotype. The chain employs TRBV9 and TRBJ2-5; D ambiguous. The CDR3 consists of 13 residues. CDR1 is SGDLS and CDR2 is YYNGEE in the germline V gene. The germline V and J ends were trimmed by 3 bases and 3 bases, with 9 bases remaining between them. This chain's CDR3 is CASSDASEETQYF. CDR3 DNA: TGTGCCAGCAGCGACGCTAGTGAAGAGACCCAGTACTTC.

This clonotype was observed once. CDR3 nucleotide sequence: TGTGCCAGCAGCCCAATGCCAGCGGGAGTGGACTACGAGCAGTACTTC. This gives the protein CASSPMPAGVDYEQYF. The chain employs TRBV7-9 and TRBJ2-7, with 8 bases aligning to TRBD2. With 5 bases clipped from V and 3 bases from J, the junction kept 12 bases outside the gene matches. CDR3 length: 16 residues. CDR1 and CDR2 from the germline V gene are SEHNR and FQNEAQ (reference sequence).

This clonotype occurred many times. The rearrangement joins TRBV5-4 to TRBJ2-5; D ambiguous. Trimming cost V 5 bases and J 5 bases, with 10 bases left between them. Germline V gene data show CDR1 as SGHNT and CDR2 as YYREEE (reference sequence). The CDR3 totals 12 residues. CDR3 in DNA: TGTGCCAGCAGTTCGGTGGGGGAGACCCAGTACTTC. The encoded protein is CASSSVGETQYF.

The sample holds a few counts of this clonotype. CDR3 coding DNA: TGCGCCAGCAGCATTACGGGACTAGCGGGGGGCTTAGAGACCCAGTACTTC. As protein: CASSITGLAGGLETQYF. The V call is TRBV4-3, the J call TRBJ2-5, with 15 bases identical to TRBD2. The CDR3 sequence is 17 residues long. The ends lost 5 bases at V and 4 bases at J; junction bases unmatched: 8. CDR1 LGHNA and CDR2 YSLEER come from the germline V gene.

The chain links TRBV5-1 to TRBJ1-6; no definite D call. CDR3 length: 10 amino acids. Germline values: CDR1 SGHRS, CDR2 YFSETQ. V was cut by 10 bases and J by 8 bases, with 7 bases left in between. The CDR3 is CAGAYSPLHF. In nucleotides, the CDR3 is TGCGCCGGAGCGTATTCACCCCTCCACTTT. The whole variable domain, remainder taken from reference TRBV5-1 and TRBJ1-6, is KAGVTQTPRYLIKTRGQQVTLSCSPISGHRSVSWYQQTPGQGLQFLFEYFSETQRNKGNFPGRFSGRQFSNSRSEMNVSTLELGDSALYLCAGAYSPLHFGNGTRLTVT.

This clonotype was seen a handful of times. The chain employs TRBV19 and TRBJ2-3; D is undetermined. Germline V gives CDR1 LNHDA, CDR2 SQIVND (reference sequence). The CDR3 covers 16 residues. Trimming took 1 base from V and 0 from J, leaving 11 bases between them. CDR3 DNA: TGTGCCAGTAGTATAGGCAGGACCACTAGCACAGATACGCAGTATTTT. Residues: CASSIGRTTSTDTQYF.

This clonotype appeared many times. This chain uses TRBV2 with TRBJ2-7, with 11 positions matching TRBD2. J gave up 2 bases and V 7 bases, and 7 bases lay outside the gene matches. Germline V gene sequence: CDR1 SNHLY, CDR2 FYNNEI. The CDR3 spans 15 residues. In DNA, the CDR3 is TGTGCCAGCAATTTAGCGGGAGGGTCGACCTACGAGCAGTACTTC. It specifies CASNLAGGSTYEQYF.

The chain uses TRBV19 and TRBJ1-5; a possible D gene is TRBD1 (5 bases). The ends were cut back, 7 bases at V and 1 base at J, with 17 bases in the middle. Per germline, CDR1 LNHDA and CDR2 SQIVND (reference sequence). The CDR3 contains 16 residues. CDR3 amino acids: CASKSRGGGSNQPQHF. The CDR3 DNA reads as TGTGCCAGTAAATCCCGCGGGGGAGGGAGCAATCAGCCCCAGCATTTT. The full variable domain, completed using reference TRBV19 and TRBJ1-5, is DGGITQSPKYLFRKEGQNVTLSCEQNLNHDAMYWYRQDPGQGLRLIYYSQIVNDFQKGDIAEGYSVSREKKESFPLTVTSAQKNPTAFYLCASKSRGGGSNQPQHFGDGTRLSIL.

The table lists this clonotype with many counts. The V gene is TRBV20-1, the J gene TRBJ1-5; TRBD1 might be the D (5 bases). Germline CDR1 DFQATT, CDR2 SNEGSKA (reference sequence). The ends were cut back, 6 bases at V and 1 base at J, with 19 bases in the middle. The CDR3 extends over 16 amino acids. The DNA of the CDR3 is TGCAGTGCCACAAACACGGGGGGTAGAAGCAATCAGCCCCAGCATTTT. This gives the protein CSATNTGGRSNQPQHF.

This chain joins TRBV30 and TRBJ2-7; no clear D. Germline assignment: CDR1 GTSNPN and CDR2 SVGIG (reference sequence). Deletions cut 1 base from V and 2 bases from J, with 9 bases between. CDR3 length: 13 residues. CDR3 residues: CAWSAAAAYEQYF. CDR3 sequence (DNA): TGTGCCTGGAGTGCCGCGGCGGCCTACGAGCAGTACTTC.

This clonotype came up many times. The chain recombines TRBV20-1 with TRBJ2-2; TRBD2 is a possible D gene (5 bases). CDR3 length: 16 amino acids. V was clipped by 0 bases and J by 1 base, with 12 bases between them. Germline CDR1 reads DFQATT; CDR2 reads SNEGSKA (reference sequence). The CDR3 DNA reads TGCAGTGCTAGAGACCGCCGCCGGGGGAACACCGGGGAGCTGTTTTTT. It is translated as CSARDRRRGNTGELFF.

The genes are TRBV2 and TRBJ1-1, with D possibly being TRBD1 (5 bases). The V gene lost 8 bases and the J gene lost 0 bases, with 16 bases spanning the gap. CDR3 length: 15 amino acids. Looked up from germline, CDR1 is SNHLY and CDR2 is FYNNEI. The CDR3 protein is CASGIAGTMNTEAFF. CDR3 in DNA: TGTGCCAGCGGAATAGCGGGGACGATGAACACTGAAGCTTTCTTT.

The rearrangement uses TRBV25-1 and TRBJ2-7, with 7 bases matching TRBD1. CDR3 size: 13 residues. V dropped 8 bases and J dropped 5; count of bases not matched to a gene: 9. Germline values: CDR1 MGHDK, CDR2 SYGVNS. CDR3 protein: CASRGRGSNEQYF. The DNA for the CDR3 is TGTGCCAGCCGAGGCAGGGGGTCGAACGAGCAGTACTTC.

This rearrangement joins TRBV7-2 to TRBJ2-2; 7 bases match TRBD1. Germline V gene data show CDR1 as SGHTA and CDR2 as FQGNSA. CDR3 size: 12 residues. V dropped 5 bases and J dropped 12; count of bases not matched to a gene: 6. The CDR3 protein is CASSRQGGKLFF. The CDR3, as DNA: TGTGCCAGCAGCCGACAGGGTGGGAAGCTGTTTTTT.

CDR3 nucleotides: TGCAGCTCGTTGGGGACGGGGGGGTATGGCTACACCTTC. Encoded protein: CSSLGTGGYGYTF. The chain carries TRBV29-1 and TRBJ1-2; possibly TRBD1 for D (5 bases). The V gene's germline CDR1 is SQVTM and CDR2 ANQGSEA. This CDR3 comprises 13 residues. Trimming shortened V by 8 bases and J by 5 bases, and 18 bases separated the two germline ends.

The rearrangement uses TRBV7-6 and TRBJ2-2, with 9 bases that match TRBD2. Germline V gives CDR1 SGHVS, CDR2 FNYEAQ. J gave up 2 bases and V 5 bases, and 3 bases lay outside the gene matches. The CDR3 is made up of 15 amino acids. The CDR3 is CASSNSGGNTGELFF. CDR3 DNA sequence: TGTGCCAGCAGCAATAGCGGGGGAAACACCGGGGAGCTGTTTTTT.